The rows below give T cell receptor beta chains drawn from one sample of a study of blood T cell repertoires in COVID-19. Sequenced by immunoSEQ multiplex PCR; TCRdb stores in-frame clones only, minus some. The sample comprises 29,000 or so clones, around 90% of which are singletons, and around 2.5% rests with the top ten. Material for sequencing was peripheral blood. Every receptor here comes from a man over 45 with active COVID-19. The CDR3 runs from the conserved cysteine through the conserved F or W. The order of the fields is clone size, D gene, J gene, V gene, CDR3 DNA, CDR3 protein. D genes are given only for firm matches. Not all rows give a size; the values are once, few, many and, for expanded clones, a class.

size: NA
D: NA
J: TRBJ1-1
V: TRBV5-8
DNA: TGTGCCAGCAGCTTGGCAGCGTCCCGGCCGAACACTGAAGCTTTCTTT
CDR3: CASSLAASRPNTEAFF

size: NA
D: TRBD1
J: TRBJ1-2
V: TRBV30
DNA: TGTGCCTGGAGCCGGGACAGGGTTGAGTATGGCTACACCTTC
CDR3: CAWSRDRVEYGYTF

size: NA
D: TRBD1
J: TRBJ2-1
V: TRBV12-3/TRBV12-4
DNA: TGTGCCAGCAGGGAGCAGGGGGTCAATGAGCAGTTCTTC
CDR3: CASREQGVNEQFF

size: NA
D: TRBD1
J: TRBJ1-2
V: TRBV5-1
DNA: TGCGCCAGCAGAAGGACAGGGCCACCTAACTATGGCTACACCTTC
CDR3: CASRRTGPPNYGYTF

size: NA
D: NA
J: TRBJ2-5
V: TRBV11-2
DNA: TGTGCCAGCAGCTTGCACACCCAAGAGACCCAGTACTTC
CDR3: CASSLHTQETQYF

size: NA
D: TRBD1
J: TRBJ2-5
V: TRBV27
DNA: TGTGCCAGCCGGGGACAGGGATCGGCAGAGACCCAGTACTTC
CDR3: CASRGQGSAETQYF

size: NA
D: NA
J: TRBJ1-2
V: TRBV11-2
DNA: TGTGCCAGCAGCGGGGCCCACTATGGCTACACCTTC
CDR3: CASSGAHYGYTF

size: NA
D: TRBD1
J: TRBJ1-1
V: TRBV18
DNA: TGTGCCAGCTCGTACGGACAGGGGGCTACTGAAGCTTTCTTT
CDR3: CASSYGQGATEAFF

size: NA
D: NA
J: TRBJ2-1
V: TRBV9
DNA: TGTGCCAGCAGCGTAGGATTGGCGGGGAACTACAATGAGCAGTTCTTC
CDR3: CASSVGLAGNYNEQFF

size: NA
D: TRBD1
J: TRBJ2-7
V: TRBV19
DNA: TGTGCCAGTAGTATGACAGGGGTTGGGCAGTACTTC
CDR3: CASSMTGVGQYF

size: NA
D: NA
J: TRBJ1-5
V: TRBV2
DNA: TGTGCCAGCAGTGACAGGGGCAATCAGCCCCAGCATTTT
CDR3: CASSDRGNQPQHF

size: once
D: NA
J: TRBJ1-6
V: TRBV20-1
DNA: TGCAGTGCTAGTTATACAGGGACGGATTCACCCCTCCACTTT
CDR3: CSASYTGTDSPLHF

size: NA
D: TRBD1
J: TRBJ1-2
V: TRBV9
DNA: TGTGCCAGCAGCTCCCGTCAGACGACAGGGGGCGACGTCTATGGCTACACCTTC
CDR3: CASSSRQTTGGDVYGYTF

size: NA
D: TRBD1
J: TRBJ1-2
V: TRBV20-1
DNA: TGCAGTGCTAGTCCGAAGGACAGGGTCATTAACTATGGCTACACCTTC
CDR3: CSASPKDRVINYGYTF

size: NA
D: TRBD1
J: TRBJ2-1
V: TRBV13
DNA: TGTGCCAGCAGCGCCCCTTCCGGGACAGCTTACAATGAGCAGTTCTTC
CDR3: CASSAPSGTAYNEQFF

size: NA
D: TRBD1
J: TRBJ2-2
V: TRBV4-1
DNA: TGCGCCAGCAGCCGCCGCGAGACAGGGGGGGACACCGGGGAGCTGTTTTTT
CDR3: CASSRRETGGDTGELFF

size: NA
D: TRBD1
J: TRBJ2-5
V: TRBV30
DNA: TGTGCCTGGAAAAGGGACAGACCCCAAGAGACCCAGTACTTC
CDR3: CAWKRDRPQETQYF

size: NA
D: TRBD1
J: TRBJ1-2
V: TRBV10-1
DNA: TGCGCCTCATCACTACAGGGGGCGGATGGCTACACCTTC
CDR3: CASSLQGADGYTF

size: NA
D: NA
J: TRBJ1-2
V: TRBV7-9
DNA: TGTGCCAGCAGCTTATCGGGATCGCCCCTCGGCTACACCTTC
CDR3: CASSLSGSPLGYTF

size: few
D: TRBD1
J: TRBJ1-6
V: TRBV30
DNA: TGTGCCTGGACGTTTAGGGACAGAAACTATTCACCCCTCCACTTT
CDR3: CAWTFRDRNYSPLHF

size: once
D: TRBD1
J: TRBJ2-7
V: TRBV9
DNA: TGTGCCAACAGCGTAGGCCCAGGGGGCTACGAGCAGTACTTC
CDR3: CANSVGPGGYEQYF

size: NA
D: TRBD2
J: TRBJ2-1
V: TRBV5-5
DNA: TGTGCCAGCAGCCGAACGGCGGGAGTTCGGAATGAGCAGTTCTTC
CDR3: CASSRTAGVRNEQFF

size: NA
D: NA
J: TRBJ2-2
V: TRBV5-3
DNA: TGTGCCAGAAGCTTGGCCAGGGCCAGCACCGGGGAGCTGTTTTTT
CDR3: CARSLARASTGELFF

size: NA
D: TRBD1
J: TRBJ2-7
V: TRBV18
DNA: TGTGCCAGCTCACCGGGACAGGGCCCCTACGAGCAGTACTTC
CDR3: CASSPGQGPYEQYF

size: NA
D: NA
J: TRBJ1-2
V: TRBV19
DNA: TGTGCCAGTAGTATGAAGGCGGAGACCTATGGCTACACCTTC
CDR3: CASSMKAETYGYTF

size: NA
D: TRBD1
J: TRBJ2-3
V: TRBV27
DNA: TGTGCCAGCAGGACTCGACAGGGTGTGGAAGATACGCAGTATTTT
CDR3: CASRTRQGVEDTQYF

size: NA
D: NA
J: TRBJ1-1
V: TRBV5-1
DNA: TGCGCCAGCAGCTCCCGGTCGAACACTGAAGCTTTCTTT
CDR3: CASSSRSNTEAFF

size: NA
D: TRBD2
J: TRBJ2-2
V: TRBV5-1
DNA: TGCGCCAGCAGCTTCCAAGCGGGGGGCACCGGGGAGCTGTTTTTT
CDR3: CASSFQAGGTGELFF

size: NA
D: NA
J: TRBJ1-1
V: TRBV14
DNA: TGTGCCAGCAGCCGAGGCTTCGGTGAAGCTTTCTTT
CDR3: CASSRGFGEAFF

size: NA
D: TRBD1
J: TRBJ2-2
V: TRBV6-5
DNA: TGTGCCAGCAGGGACCGGGACAGGGACACCGGGGAGCTGTTTTTT
CDR3: CASRDRDRDTGELFF

size: NA
D: TRBD1
J: TRBJ2-6
V: TRBV5-1
DNA: TGCGCCAGCAGCCCCGGAGGACAGGGGGCAGATCTCTCTGGGGCCAACGTCCTGACTTTC
CDR3: CASSPGGQGADLSGANVLTF

size: once
D: NA
J: TRBJ2-5
V: TRBV5-4
DNA: TGTGCCAGCAGCTTGGTGCAGAAAGAGACCCAGTACTTC
CDR3: CASSLVQKETQYF

size: NA
D: TRBD1
J: TRBJ1-5
V: TRBV28
DNA: TGTGCCAGCAAAAGTTTCCCCCGAACAGGGGCCAATCAGCCCCAGCATTTT
CDR3: CASKSFPRTGANQPQHF

size: NA
D: TRBD2
J: TRBJ2-5
V: TRBV27
DNA: TGTGCCAGCAGTTCTCTTCGCGGGGGGCGGGAAGAGACCCAGTACTTC
CDR3: CASSSLRGGREETQYF

size: NA
D: TRBD2
J: TRBJ2-1
V: TRBV6-6
DNA: TGTGCCAGCGAGGGTGCGGGGGGCGGGAGTGAGCAGTTCTTC
CDR3: CASEGAGGGSEQFF

size: NA
D: NA
J: TRBJ2-7
V: TRBV2
DNA: TGTGCCAGCAACGAGCGCCCCGCCTCCTACGAGCAGTACTTC
CDR3: CASNERPASYEQYF

size: once
D: NA
J: TRBJ2-3
V: TRBV6-6
DNA: TGTGCCATCTCTCCCCGGGGAACAGATACGCAGTATTTT
CDR3: CAISPRGTDTQYF

size: NA
D: TRBD1
J: TRBJ2-7
V: TRBV29-1
DNA: TGCAGCGTTGATCCCAATACAGGGGTACAGTACTTC
CDR3: CSVDPNTGVQYF

size: NA
D: NA
J: TRBJ2-5
V: TRBV3-1/TRBV3-2
DNA: TGTGCCAGCAGCCCCCCTGCGTTCCAAGAGACCCAGTACTTC
CDR3: CASSPPAFQETQYF

size: NA
D: NA
J: TRBJ2-3
V: TRBV19
DNA: TGTGCCAGTAGTACCATAAAAGACTCGGCAGATACGCAGTATTTT
CDR3: CASSTIKDSADTQYF

size: NA
D: NA
J: TRBJ1-2
V: TRBV28
DNA: TGTGCCAGCAGGCCTCCGAGTACTGGCTACACCTTC
CDR3: CASRPPSTGYTF

size: NA
D: TRBD1
J: TRBJ1-6
V: TRBV28
DNA: TGTGCCAGCAGTCCCTGGGGCCCGGGACAGGGGTCCGGCTCCTATAATTCACCCCTCCACTTT
CDR3: CASSPWGPGQGSGSYNSPLHF